The present entry profiles one TCR beta chain with its context. Antigen specificity is unknown. This sample stems from a study of shared clonotypes between healthy human individuals. Regarding the study as a whole: Only blood was sampled, and tissue TCR repertoires likely differ from blood ones. Non-shared clonotypes had lower generation probabilities than clonotypes shared by all four sorted-subset donors. Limited genetic and exposure-history diversity came from having few donors.

The CDR3 is 16 residues long. V dropped 1 base and J dropped 5; count of bases not matched to a gene: 10. From germline, CDR1 is SNHLY and CDR2 FYNNEI. How the authors handled the data: Filtering differed for immunoSEQ, which gave only junction sequences without quality scores. The method was immunoSEQ multiplex PCR; TCRdb's version includes in-frame clones alone and lacks a portion of them. Clone size and the V and J calls come from that table; the DNA yielded D and trimming. Among roughly 1,100,000 clones listed, about 80% were seen once. The sequenced sample consisted of memory CD4+ T cells sorted from blood. The sample's subset: CD45RA-negative fraction. The chain combines TRBV2 with TRBJ1-2; TRBD1 agrees at 7 bases. The receptor's source is a young man in good health. The CDR3 nucleotides read TGTGCCAGCAGTGAAGGGGGACAGACGGTGCGGTATGGCTACACCTTC. This codes for CASSEGGQTVRYGYTF.